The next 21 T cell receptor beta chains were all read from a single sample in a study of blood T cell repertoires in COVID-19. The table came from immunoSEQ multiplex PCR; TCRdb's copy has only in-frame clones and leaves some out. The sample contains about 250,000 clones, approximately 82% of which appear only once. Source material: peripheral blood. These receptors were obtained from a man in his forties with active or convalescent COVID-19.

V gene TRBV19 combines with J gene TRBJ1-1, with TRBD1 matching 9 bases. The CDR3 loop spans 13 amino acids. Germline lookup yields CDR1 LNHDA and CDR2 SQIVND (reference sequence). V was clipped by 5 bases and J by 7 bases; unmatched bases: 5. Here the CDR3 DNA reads TGTGCCAGTAGTCCACAGGGGGCGGTTGAAGCTTTCTTT. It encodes CASSPQGAVEAFF.

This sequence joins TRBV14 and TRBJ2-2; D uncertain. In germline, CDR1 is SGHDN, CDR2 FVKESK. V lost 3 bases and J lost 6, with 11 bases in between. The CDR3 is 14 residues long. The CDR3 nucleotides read TGTGCCAGCAGCCAGGTCAGACTCCCCGGGGAGCTGTTTTTT. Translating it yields CASSQVRLPGELFF.

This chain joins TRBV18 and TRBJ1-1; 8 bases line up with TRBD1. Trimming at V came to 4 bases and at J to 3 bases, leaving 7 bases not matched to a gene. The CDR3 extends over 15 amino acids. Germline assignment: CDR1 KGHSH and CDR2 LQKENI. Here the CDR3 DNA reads TGTGCCAGCTCACGTAGACAGGGGAAGGACACTGAAGCTTTCTTT. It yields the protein CASSRRQGKDTEAFF.

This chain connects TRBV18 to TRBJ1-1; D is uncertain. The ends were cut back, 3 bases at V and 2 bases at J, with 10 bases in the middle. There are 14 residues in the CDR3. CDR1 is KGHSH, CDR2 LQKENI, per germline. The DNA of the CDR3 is TGTGCCAGCTCACCCTTGGTTGGCAACACTGAAGCTTTCTTT. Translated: CASSPLVGNTEAFF.

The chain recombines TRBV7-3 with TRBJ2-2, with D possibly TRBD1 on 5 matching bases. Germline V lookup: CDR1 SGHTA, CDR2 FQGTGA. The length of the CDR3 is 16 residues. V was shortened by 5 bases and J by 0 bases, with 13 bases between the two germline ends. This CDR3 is CASSPRQQTNTGELFF. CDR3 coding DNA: TGTGCCAGCAGCCCGAGACAGCAAACGAACACCGGGGAGCTGTTTTTT.

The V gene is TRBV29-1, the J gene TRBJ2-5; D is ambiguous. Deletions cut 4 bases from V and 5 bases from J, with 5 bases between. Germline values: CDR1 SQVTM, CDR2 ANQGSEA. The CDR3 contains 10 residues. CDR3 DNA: TGCAGCGTTGTTCGGGAGACCCAGTACTTC. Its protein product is CSVVRETQYF.

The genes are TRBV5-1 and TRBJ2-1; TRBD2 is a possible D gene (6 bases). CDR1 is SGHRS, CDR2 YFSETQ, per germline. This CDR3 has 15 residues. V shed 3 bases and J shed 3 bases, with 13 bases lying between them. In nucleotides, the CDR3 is TGCGCCAGCAGCTCTCGGGAGATCTTCTACAATGAGCAGTTCTTC. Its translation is CASSSREIFYNEQFF.

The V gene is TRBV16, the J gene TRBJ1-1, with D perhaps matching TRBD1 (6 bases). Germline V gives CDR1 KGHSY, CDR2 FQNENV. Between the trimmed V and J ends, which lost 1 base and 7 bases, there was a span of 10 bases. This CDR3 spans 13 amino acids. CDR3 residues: CASSQLGGREAFF. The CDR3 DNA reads TGTGCCAGCAGCCAATTAGGGGGACGTGAAGCTTTCTTT.

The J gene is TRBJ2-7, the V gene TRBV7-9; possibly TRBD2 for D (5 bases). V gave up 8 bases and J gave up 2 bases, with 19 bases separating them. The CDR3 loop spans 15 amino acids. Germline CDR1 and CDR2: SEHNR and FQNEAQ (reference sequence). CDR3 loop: CASSIPSGIPYEQYF. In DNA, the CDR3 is TGTGCCAGCTCCATCCCCAGCGGCATACCCTACGAGCAGTACTTC. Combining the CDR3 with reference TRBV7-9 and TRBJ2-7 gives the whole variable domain DTGVSQNPRHKITKRGQNVTFRCDPISEHNRLYWYRQTLGQGPEFLTYFQNEAQLEKSRLLSDRFSAERPKGSFSTLEIQRTEQGDSAMYLCASSIPSGIPYEQYFGPGTRLTVT.

The CDR3 DNA reads as TGTGCCAGCATTTCGCAGGGGGTTTGGGAAAAACTGTTTTTT. It yields the protein CASISQGVWEKLFF. This chain joins TRBV2 and TRBJ1-4; 7 bases are shared with TRBD1. Germline V lookup: CDR1 SNHLY, CDR2 FYNNEI. The CDR3 length is 14 residues. The trim removed 7 bases at V and 8 bases at J, leaving 10 bases unmatched.

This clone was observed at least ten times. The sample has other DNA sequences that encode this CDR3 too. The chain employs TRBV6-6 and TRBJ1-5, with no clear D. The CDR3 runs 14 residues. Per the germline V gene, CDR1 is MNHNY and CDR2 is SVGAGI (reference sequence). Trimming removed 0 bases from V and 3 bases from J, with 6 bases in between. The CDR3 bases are TGTGCCAGCAGTTACTCCGAGGACAATCAGCCCCAGCATTTT. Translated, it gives CASSYSEDNQPQHF.

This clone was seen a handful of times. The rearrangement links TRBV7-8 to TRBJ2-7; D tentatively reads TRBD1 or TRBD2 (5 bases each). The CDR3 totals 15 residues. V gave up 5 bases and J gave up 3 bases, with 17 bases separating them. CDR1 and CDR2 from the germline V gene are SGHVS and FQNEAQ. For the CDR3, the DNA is TGTGCCAGCAGCCAAGCGGAGACAGAAGTCTACGAGCAGTACTTC. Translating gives CASSQAETEVYEQYF.

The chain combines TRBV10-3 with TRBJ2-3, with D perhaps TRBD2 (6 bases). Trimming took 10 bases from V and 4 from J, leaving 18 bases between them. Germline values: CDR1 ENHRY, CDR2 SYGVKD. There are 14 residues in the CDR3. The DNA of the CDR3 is TGTGCCACCCAGGTGGGGGGAATCTCAGATACGCAGTATTTT. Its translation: CATQVGGISDTQYF.

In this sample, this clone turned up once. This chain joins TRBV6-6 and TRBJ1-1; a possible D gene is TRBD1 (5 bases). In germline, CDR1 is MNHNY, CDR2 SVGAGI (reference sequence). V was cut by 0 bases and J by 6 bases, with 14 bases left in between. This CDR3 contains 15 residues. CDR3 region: CASSYSGGERPEAFF. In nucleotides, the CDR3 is TGTGCCAGCAGTTACTCTGGAGGGGAGAGGCCTGAAGCTTTCTTT.

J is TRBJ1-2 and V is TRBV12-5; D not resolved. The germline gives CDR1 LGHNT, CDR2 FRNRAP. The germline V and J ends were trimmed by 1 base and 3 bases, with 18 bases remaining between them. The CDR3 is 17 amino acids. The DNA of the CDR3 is TGTGCTAGTGGTTTGGCCGCGAGTCTCTTCTTATACTATGGCTACACCTTC. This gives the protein CASGLAASLFLYYGYTF.

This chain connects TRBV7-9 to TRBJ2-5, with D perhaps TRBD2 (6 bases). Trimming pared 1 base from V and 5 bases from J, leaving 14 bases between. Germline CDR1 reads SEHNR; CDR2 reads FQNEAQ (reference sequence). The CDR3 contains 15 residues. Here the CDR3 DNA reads TGTGCCAGCAGCTTAGAGGGACTTCAAGGGGAGACCCAGTACTTC. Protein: CASSLEGLQGETQYF.

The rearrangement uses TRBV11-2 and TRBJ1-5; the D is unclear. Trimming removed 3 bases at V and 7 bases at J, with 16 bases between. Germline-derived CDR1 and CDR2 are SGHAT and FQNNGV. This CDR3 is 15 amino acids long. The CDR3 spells CASSLDPGLGQPQHF. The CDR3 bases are TGTGCCAGCAGCTTGGACCCGGGATTGGGGCAGCCCCAGCATTTT.

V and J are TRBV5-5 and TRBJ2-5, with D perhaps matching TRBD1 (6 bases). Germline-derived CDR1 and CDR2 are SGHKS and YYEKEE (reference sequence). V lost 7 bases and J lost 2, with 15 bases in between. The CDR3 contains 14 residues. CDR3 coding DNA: TGTGCCAGCGCGCCAGGGGTTACTCAAGAGACCCAGTACTTC. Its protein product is CASAPGVTQETQYF.

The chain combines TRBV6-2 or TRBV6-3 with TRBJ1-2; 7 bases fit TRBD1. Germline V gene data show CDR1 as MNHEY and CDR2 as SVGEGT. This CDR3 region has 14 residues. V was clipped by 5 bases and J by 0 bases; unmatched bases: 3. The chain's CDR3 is CASSRDRPNYGYTF. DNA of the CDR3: TGTGCCAGCAGTAGGGACAGACCTAACTATGGCTACACCTTC.

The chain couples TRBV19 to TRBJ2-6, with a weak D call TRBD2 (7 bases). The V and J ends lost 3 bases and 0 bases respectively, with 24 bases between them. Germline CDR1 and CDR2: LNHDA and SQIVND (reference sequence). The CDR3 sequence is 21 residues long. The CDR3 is CASSMQRGVTGTFSGANVLTF. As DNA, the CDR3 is TGTGCCAGTAGTATGCAGCGGGGAGTCACAGGGACCTTCTCTGGGGCCAACGTCCTGACTTTC. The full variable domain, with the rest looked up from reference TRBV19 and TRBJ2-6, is DGGITQSPKYLFRKEGQNVTLSCEQNLNHDAMYWYRQDPGQGLRLIYYSQIVNDFQKGDIAEGYSVSREKKESFPLTVTSAQKNPTAFYLCASSMQRGVTGTFSGANVLTFGAGSRLTVL.

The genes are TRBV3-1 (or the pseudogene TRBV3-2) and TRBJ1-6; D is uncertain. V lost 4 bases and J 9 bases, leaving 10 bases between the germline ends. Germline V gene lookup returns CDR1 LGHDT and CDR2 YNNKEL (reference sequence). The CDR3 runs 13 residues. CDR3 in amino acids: CASSLEGASPLHF. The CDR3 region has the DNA TGTGCCAGCAGCCTCGAGGGAGCTTCACCCCTCCACTTT.